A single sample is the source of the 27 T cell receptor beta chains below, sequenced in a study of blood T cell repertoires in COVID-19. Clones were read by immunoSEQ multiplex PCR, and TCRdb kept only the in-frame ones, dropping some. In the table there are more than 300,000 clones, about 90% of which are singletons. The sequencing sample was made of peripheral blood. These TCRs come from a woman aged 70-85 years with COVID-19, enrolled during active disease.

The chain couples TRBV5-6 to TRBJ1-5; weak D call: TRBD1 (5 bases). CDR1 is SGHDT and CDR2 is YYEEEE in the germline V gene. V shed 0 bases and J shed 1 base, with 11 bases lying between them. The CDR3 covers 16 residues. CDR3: CASSLAPGWSNQPQHF. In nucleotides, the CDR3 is TGTGCCAGCAGCTTGGCCCCAGGGTGGAGCAATCAGCCCCAGCATTTT. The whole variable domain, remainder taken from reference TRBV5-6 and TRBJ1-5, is DAGVTQSPTHLIKTRGQQVTLRCSPKSGHDTVSWYQQALGQGPQFIFQYYEEEERQRGNFPDRFSGHQFPNYSSELNVNALLLGDSALYLCASSLAPGWSNQPQHFGDGTRLSIL.

The CDR3 DNA sequence: TGCAGTGCGCCAAAACAGGGAGTTCAGTACTTC. It translates to CSAPKQGVQYF. This chain joins TRBV20-1 and TRBJ2-4; weak D call: TRBD1 (6 bases). The ends were cut back, 6 bases at V and 11 bases at J, with 14 bases in the middle. The CDR3 is 11 residues long. Germline assignment: CDR1 DFQATT and CDR2 SNEGSKA (reference sequence).

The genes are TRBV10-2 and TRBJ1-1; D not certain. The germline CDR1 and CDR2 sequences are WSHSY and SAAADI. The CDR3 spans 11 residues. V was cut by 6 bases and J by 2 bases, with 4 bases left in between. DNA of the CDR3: TGCGCCAGCAGCCCTAACACTGAAGCTTTCTTT. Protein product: CASSPNTEAFF.

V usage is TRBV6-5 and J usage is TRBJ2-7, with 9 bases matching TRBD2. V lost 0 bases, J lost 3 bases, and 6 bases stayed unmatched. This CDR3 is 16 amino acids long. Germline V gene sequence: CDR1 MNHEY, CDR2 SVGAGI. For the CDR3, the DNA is TGTGCCAGCAGTTACTCAGGGCTAGCGGGACTCTACGAGCAGTACTTC. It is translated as CASSYSGLAGLYEQYF.

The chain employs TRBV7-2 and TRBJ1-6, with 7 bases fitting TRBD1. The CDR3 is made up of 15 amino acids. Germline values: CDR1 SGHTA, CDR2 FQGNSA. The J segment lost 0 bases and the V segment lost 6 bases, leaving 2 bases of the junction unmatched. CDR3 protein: CASRQGSSYNSPLHF. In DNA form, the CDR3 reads TGTGCCAGCAGACAGGGGAGCTCCTATAATTCACCCCTCCACTTT. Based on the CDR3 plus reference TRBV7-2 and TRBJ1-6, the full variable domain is GAGVSQSPSNKVTEKGKDVELRCDPISGHTALYWYRQSLGQGLEFLIYFQGNSAPDKSGLPSDRFSAERTGGSVSTLTIQRTQQEDSAVYLCASRQGSSYNSPLHFGNGTRLTVT.

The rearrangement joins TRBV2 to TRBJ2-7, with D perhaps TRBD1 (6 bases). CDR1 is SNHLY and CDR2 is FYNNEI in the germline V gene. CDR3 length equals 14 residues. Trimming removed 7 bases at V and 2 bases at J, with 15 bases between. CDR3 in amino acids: CASNADRSTYEQYF. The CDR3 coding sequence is TGTGCCAGCAACGCGGACAGATCTACCTACGAGCAGTACTTC.

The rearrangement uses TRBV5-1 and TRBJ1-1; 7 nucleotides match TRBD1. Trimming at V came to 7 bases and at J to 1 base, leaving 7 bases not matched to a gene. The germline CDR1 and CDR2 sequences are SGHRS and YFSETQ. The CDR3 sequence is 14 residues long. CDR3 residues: CASQIGTENTEAFF. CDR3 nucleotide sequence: TGCGCCAGCCAAATAGGGACAGAGAACACTGAAGCTTTCTTT.

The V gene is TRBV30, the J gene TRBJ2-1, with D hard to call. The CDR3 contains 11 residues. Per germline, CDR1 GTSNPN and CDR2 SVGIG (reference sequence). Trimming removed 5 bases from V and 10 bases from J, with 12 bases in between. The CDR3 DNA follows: TGTGCCTGGCATCAGGCTGGGGAGCAGTTCTTC. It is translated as CAWHQAGEQFF.

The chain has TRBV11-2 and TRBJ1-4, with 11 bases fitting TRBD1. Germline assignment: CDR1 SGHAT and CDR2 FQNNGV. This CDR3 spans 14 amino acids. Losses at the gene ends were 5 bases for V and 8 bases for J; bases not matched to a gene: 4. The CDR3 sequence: CASSADRGREKLFF. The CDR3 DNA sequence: TGTGCCAGCAGCGCGGACAGGGGGCGAGAAAAACTGTTTTTT.

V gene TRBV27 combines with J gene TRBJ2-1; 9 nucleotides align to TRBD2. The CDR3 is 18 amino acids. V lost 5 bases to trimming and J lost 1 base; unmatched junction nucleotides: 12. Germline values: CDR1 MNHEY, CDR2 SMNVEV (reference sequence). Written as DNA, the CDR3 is TGTGCCAGCAGTCTTAGCGGGGGCTGGGGCGGGTCCTACAATGAGCAGTTCTTC. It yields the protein CASSLSGGWGGSYNEQFF.

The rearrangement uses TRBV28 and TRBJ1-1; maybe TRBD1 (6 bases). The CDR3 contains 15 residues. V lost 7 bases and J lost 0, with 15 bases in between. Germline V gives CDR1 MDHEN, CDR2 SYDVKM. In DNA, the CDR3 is TGTGCCAGCAAAAGGGGGATATGGATGAACACTGAAGCTTTCTTT. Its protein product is CASKRGIWMNTEAFF.

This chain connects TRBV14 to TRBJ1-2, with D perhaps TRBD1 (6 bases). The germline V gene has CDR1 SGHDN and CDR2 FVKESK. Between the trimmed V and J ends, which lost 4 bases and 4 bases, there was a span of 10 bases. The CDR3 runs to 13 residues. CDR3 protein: CASSPVDSYGYTF. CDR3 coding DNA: TGTGCCAGCAGCCCCGTGGACAGCTATGGCTACACCTTC.

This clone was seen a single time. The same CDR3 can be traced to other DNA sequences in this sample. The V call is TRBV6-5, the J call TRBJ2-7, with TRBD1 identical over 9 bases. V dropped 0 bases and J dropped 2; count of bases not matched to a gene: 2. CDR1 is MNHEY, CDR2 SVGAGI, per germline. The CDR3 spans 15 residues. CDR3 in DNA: TGTGCCAGCAGTTACTCGAGGACAGGGGCCTACGAGCAGTACTTC. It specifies CASSYSRTGAYEQYF.

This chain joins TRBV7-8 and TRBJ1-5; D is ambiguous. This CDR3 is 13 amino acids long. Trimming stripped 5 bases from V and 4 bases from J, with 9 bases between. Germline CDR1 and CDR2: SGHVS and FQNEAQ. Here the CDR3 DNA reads TGTGCCAGCAGCCCCTATTCAAATCAGCCCCAGCATTTT. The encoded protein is CASSPYSNQPQHF.

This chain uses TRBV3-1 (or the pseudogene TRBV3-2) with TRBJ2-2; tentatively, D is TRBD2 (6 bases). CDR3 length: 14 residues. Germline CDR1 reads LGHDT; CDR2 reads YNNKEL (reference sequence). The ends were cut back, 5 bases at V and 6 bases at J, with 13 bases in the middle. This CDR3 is CASSYRELPGELFF. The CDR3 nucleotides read TGTGCCAGCAGCTATCGGGAGCTACCCGGGGAGCTGTTTTTT.

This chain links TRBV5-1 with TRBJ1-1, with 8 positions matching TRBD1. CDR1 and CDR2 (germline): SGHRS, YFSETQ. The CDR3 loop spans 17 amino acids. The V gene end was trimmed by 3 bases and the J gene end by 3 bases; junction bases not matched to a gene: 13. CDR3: CASSWSGTGGEDTEAFF. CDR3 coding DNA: TGCGCCAGCAGCTGGTCCGGGACAGGAGGGGAGGACACTGAAGCTTTCTTT.

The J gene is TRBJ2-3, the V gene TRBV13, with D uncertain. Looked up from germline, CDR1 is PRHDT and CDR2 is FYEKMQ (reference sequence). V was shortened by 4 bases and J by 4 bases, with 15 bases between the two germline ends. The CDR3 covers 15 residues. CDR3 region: CASSSNSPPADTQYF. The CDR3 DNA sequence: TGTGCCAGCAGCTCAAATAGCCCACCCGCAGATACGCAGTATTTT.

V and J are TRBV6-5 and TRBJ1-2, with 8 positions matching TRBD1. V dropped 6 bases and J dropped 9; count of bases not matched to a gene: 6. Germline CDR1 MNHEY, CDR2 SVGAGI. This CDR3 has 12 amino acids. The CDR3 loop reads CASSTDRVSYTF. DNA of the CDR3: TGTGCCAGCAGCACGGACAGGGTCAGCTACACCTTC.

CDR3 sequence: CATRQGANGNTIYF. Written as DNA, the CDR3 is TGTGCCACTCGACAGGGGGCAAATGGAAACACCATATATTTT. The chain recombines TRBV19 with TRBJ1-3, with 10 nucleotides matching TRBD1. The CDR3 extends over 14 amino acids. With 10 bases clipped from V and 3 bases from J, the junction kept 6 bases outside the gene matches. In germline, CDR1 is LNHDA, CDR2 SQIVND (reference sequence). The full variable domain, in which reference TRBV19 and TRBJ1-3 provide the parts outside the CDR3, is DGGITQSPKYLFRKEGQNVTLSCEQNLNHDAMYWYRQDPGQGLRLIYYSQIVNDFQKGDIAEGYSVSREKKESFPLTVTSAQKNPTAFYLCATRQGANGNTIYFGEGSWLTVV.

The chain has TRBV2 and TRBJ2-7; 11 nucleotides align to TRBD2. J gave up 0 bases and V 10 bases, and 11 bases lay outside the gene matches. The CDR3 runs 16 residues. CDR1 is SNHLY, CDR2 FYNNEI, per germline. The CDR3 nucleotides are TGTGCCATTCTGGCTCCGGGACTAGCGGACTCCTACGAGCAGTACTTC. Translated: CAILAPGLADSYEQYF.

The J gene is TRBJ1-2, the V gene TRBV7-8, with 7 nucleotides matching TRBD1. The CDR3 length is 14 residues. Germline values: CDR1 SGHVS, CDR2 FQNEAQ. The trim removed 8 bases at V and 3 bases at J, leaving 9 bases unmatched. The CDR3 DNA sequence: TGTGCCAGCCAAGAATCAGGGGGGTACTATGGCTACACCTTC. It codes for CASQESGGYYGYTF. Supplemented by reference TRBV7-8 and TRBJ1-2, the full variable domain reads GAGVSQSPRYKVAKRGQDVALRCDPISGHVSLFWYQQALGQGPEFLTYFQNEAQLDKSGLPSDRFFAERPEGSVSTLKIQRTQQEDSAVYLCASQESGGYYGYTFGSGTRLTVV.

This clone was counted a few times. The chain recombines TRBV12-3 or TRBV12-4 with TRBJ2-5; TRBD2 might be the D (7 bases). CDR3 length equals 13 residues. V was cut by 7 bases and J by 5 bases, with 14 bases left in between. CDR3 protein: CASNPRGGETQYF. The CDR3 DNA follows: TGTGCCAGCAACCCCAGGGGAGGGGAGACCCAGTACTTC.

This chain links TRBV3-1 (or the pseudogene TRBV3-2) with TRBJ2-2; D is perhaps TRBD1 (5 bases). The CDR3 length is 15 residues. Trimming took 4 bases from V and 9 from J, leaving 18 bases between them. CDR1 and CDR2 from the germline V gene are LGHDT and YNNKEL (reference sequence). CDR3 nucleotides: TGTGCCAGCAGCCCGACCCAGAAACAGGTTCGGGAGCTGTTTTTT. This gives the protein CASSPTQKQVRELFF.

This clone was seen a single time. For the CDR3, the DNA is TGTGCCAGCAGTAATACAGGGGGCAGGGGTGGCTACACCTTC. Amino acid sequence: CASSNTGGRGGYTF. The chain employs TRBV6-5 and TRBJ1-2; 9 bases map to TRBD1. Trimming took 5 bases from V and 7 from J; bases not matched to a gene: 8. In germline, CDR1 is MNHEY, CDR2 SVGAGI. The CDR3 spans 14 residues.

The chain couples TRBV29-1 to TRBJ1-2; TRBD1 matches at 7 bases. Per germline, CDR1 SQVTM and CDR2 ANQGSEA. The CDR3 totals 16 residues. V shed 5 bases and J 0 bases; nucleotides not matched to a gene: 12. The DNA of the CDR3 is TGCAGCGTTTGGACAGGTCAATCAGCACCTAACTATGGCTACACCTTC. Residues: CSVWTGQSAPNYGYTF.

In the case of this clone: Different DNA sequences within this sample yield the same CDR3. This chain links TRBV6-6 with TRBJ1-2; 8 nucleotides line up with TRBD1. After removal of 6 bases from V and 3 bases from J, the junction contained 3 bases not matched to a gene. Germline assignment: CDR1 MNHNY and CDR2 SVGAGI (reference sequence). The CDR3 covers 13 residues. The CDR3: CASSSQGDYGYTF. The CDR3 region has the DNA TGTGCCAGCAGCTCACAGGGGGACTATGGCTACACCTTC.

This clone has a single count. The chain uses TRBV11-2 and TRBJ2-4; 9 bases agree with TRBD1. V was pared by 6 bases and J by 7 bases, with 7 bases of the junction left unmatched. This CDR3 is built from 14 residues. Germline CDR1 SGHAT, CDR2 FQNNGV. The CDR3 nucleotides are TGTGCCAGCAGGAGGGGACAGGGTTTGAACATTCAGTACTTC. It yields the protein CASRRGQGLNIQYF. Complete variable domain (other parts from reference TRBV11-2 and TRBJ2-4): EAGVAQSPRYKIIEKRQSVAFWCNPISGHATLYWYQQILGQGPKLLIQFQNNGVVDDSQLPKDRFSAERLKGVDSTLKIQPAKLEDSAVYLCASRRGQGLNIQYFGAGTRLSVL.